The subject of this entry is one T cell receptor beta chain. There is no known antigen for this receptor. Base quality data are lacking; no much larger clone is found one base away. The library was built by means of the immunoSEQ multiplex PCR assay. On the authors' methods: To diagnose cytomegalovirus status from the catalog of TCR beta chain sequences, a statistical classification framework was built. TCRdb stores this immuneACCESS table with in-frame sequences only. Part of the clones is absent; in the studies checked, under half of the shortfall reflects unresolved V genes, and no reason is known for the rest. The V and J calls and clone size are taken from that table; D and trimming were inferred from the DNA. A total of a few hundred thousand clones appear in this sample, approximately 83% of them only once. The top ten hold roughly 1% of the sample. The data originate from a study of cytomegalovirus exposure and HLA in healthy donors (TCRdb year 2017). The study in broad terms: According to a later analysis, the roughly 120 validation repertoires were produced on the same platform as the approximately 690 repertoires of the first cohort. The study aimed to test whether signatures of past pathogen exposure could be identified by cataloging public T cell receptors. High-throughput TCR immunosequencing, statistical association of individual TCRs with disease status, and machine learning were combined to predict cytomegalovirus infection status. Besides the first cohort of hundreds of subjects, a separate validation cohort made up of over 95 different subjects was used. General study outcomes and caveats: In a later analysis, TCRs clustered in the first cohort were found to also tend to co-occur in the roughly 110 validation repertoires, with approximately 95% of cluster scores above 0. According to the authors, the approach could potentially be generalized to other disease states and immunological phenotypes. The validation cohort had no HLA typing available for a later analysis, so co-occurrence within that cohort was assessed over all 130 or so repertoires. Across donors, most TCR sequences were observed very rarely, whereas some public TCRs were present in many individuals. In vitro tests confirmed that three of the cytomegalovirus-associated TCR beta chains recognize cytomegalovirus antigens. In both the original and validation cohorts, the classifier was reported to diagnose cytomegalovirus status with high specificity and sensitivity. A total of about 150 TCR beta chains were listed by the study as associated with cytomegalovirus.

The donors were included in the validation cohort of 90 to 150 subjects, a group kept apart from the roughly 730-subject first cohort. This receptor was taken from a woman under 30 in good health and CMV-seronegative. The material sequenced was PBMCs.

The CDR3 loop reads CASSYLAGSNEQFF. The sequenced DNA: TGTGCCAGCAGTTACCTCGCCGGGAGCAATGAGCAGTTCTTC. The rearrangement joined TRBV6-5 to TRBJ2-1; TRBD2 is a weak D gene call, 6 bases matching. Cut back by 2 bases and 6 bases, the V and J ends lie 11 bases apart. There are 14 amino acids in the CDR3, from cysteine to phenylalanine inclusive. Only the CDR3 DNA is retained, 42 bases long and in frame from the first base. Reading the germline V gene gives CDR1 MNHEY and CDR2 SVGAGI.